Detailed here is one T cell receptor beta chain. This sample was included in a study of T cells in tuberculosis. Here immunoSEQ multiplex PCR was the method, and the copy in TCRdb shows in-frame clones only, minus some. The sample gives 25,000 to 35,000 clones, approximately 95% of which show up once; 4.9% is in the top ten. CDR3 length equals 13 residues. Trimming took off 4 bases at V and 4 bases at J, with 10 bases between the two ends. Germline values: CDR1 PRHDT, CDR2 FYEKMQ (reference sequence). This TCR came from a donor aged 10 to 29 with latent tuberculosis or without tuberculosis infection. V gene TRBV13 combines with J gene TRBJ1-2; TRBD1 is a possible D gene (5 bases). The sequenced material came from PBMCs. CDR3 residues: CASSSRQLYGYTF. The CDR3 nucleotides are TGTGCCAGCAGCTCTAGACAGCTCTATGGCTACACCTTC.